This T cell receptor (beta chain) was sequenced during a study of cytomegalovirus exposure and HLA in healthy donors. Study context: Earlier work reported 90 million to 120 million unique TCR beta sequences from about 180 million T cells.

The length of the CDR3 is 16 residues. Germline V gives CDR1 SGHNT, CDR2 YYREEE (reference sequence). The V segment lost 0 bases and the J segment 6 bases; nucleotides outside the gene matches: 10. Study-wide findings and caveats: Donor immune exposure was known only as CMV serostatus.

This clone came up a few times. Its specificity is unknown. Primers included in the PCR were 60 Vbeta and 13 Jbeta primers. Profiling relied on immunoSEQ multiplex PCR, and the TCRdb table lists in-frame clones only, not all of them. The sample shows more than 200,000 clones, less than 80% of them seen only once. Material: PBMCs. The receptor comes from a girl aged 2-10 years in good health and CMV-seronegative. V is TRBV5-4 and J is TRBJ2-3; 7 bases agree with TRBD2. The CDR3 loop reads CASSLVASGIGDTQYF. DNA of the CDR3: TGTGCCAGCAGCTTGGTGGCGAGCGGGATCGGGGATACGCAGTATTTT.